This T cell receptor beta chain was obtained from a study of identical twins. Germline V gives CDR1 DFQATT, CDR2 SNEGSKA (reference sequence). The CDR3 spans 13 residues. The trim removed 3 bases at V and 16 bases at J, leaving 12 bases unmatched. One entry per CDR3 protein results from TCRdb running MiXCR on the 5' RACE reads. This sample yields about 570,000 distinct CDR3 sequences, of which 7.5% to 10% are seen a single time; roughly 3.2% belongs to the top ten. These same records also appear under a second study, on yellow fever vaccine responses in identical twins.

This sequence joins TRBV20-1 and TRBJ2-1, with TRBD2 matching 10 bases. The sample taken for sequencing was PBMCs. This clonotype was sampled from a woman aged 18-29 years in good health. The CDR3 here is CSARDRGGLASFF. The DNA of the CDR3 is TGCAGTGCTAGGGATCGGGGGGGACTAGCGAGTTTCTTC.